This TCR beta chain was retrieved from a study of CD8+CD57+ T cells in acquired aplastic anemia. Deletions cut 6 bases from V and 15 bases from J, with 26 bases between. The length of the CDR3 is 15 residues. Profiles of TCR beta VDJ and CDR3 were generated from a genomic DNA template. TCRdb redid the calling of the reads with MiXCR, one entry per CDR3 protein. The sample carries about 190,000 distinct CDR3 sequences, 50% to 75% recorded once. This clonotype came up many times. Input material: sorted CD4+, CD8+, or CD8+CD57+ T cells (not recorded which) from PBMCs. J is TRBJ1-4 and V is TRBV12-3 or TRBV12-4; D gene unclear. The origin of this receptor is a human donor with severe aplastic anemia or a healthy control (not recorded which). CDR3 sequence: CASRQWPGGQRIVFF. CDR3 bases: TGTGCCAGCAGACAATGGCCGGGTGGGCAGCGGATTGTGTTTTTT.